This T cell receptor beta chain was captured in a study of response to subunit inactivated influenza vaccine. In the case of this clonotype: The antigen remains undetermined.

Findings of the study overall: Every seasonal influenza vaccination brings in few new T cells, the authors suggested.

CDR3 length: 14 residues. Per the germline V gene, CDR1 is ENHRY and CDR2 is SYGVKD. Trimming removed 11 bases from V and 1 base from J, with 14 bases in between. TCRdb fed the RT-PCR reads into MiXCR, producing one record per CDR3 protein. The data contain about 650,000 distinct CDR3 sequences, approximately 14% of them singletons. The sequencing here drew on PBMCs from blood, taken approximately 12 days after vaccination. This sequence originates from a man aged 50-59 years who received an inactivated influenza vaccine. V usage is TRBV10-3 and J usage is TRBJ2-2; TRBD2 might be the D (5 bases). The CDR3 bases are TGTGCCGTAAAGAGGGTAGGGAACACCGGGGAGCTGTTTTTT. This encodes CAVKRVGNTGELFF.